A single sample gave rise to the 2 T cell receptor beta chains below, sequenced in a study of T cells after yellow fever vaccination. From the 5' RACE reads, TCRdb called clonotypes with MiXCR, one entry per CDR3 protein. This table has nearly 300,000 distinct CDR3 sequences, roughly 8.7% appearing once. The sample consisted of CD4+ T cells sorted from PBMCs, taken 5 days after the yellow fever booster vaccination. Source of these receptors: a young man who received the YFV17D yellow fever vaccine.

At least ten counts were recorded for this clonotype. The chain is built from TRBV7-2 and TRBJ2-2; D is ambiguous. The CDR3 consists of 16 residues. Trimming took off 2 bases at V and 0 bases at J, with 10 bases between the two ends. Germline assignment: CDR1 SGHTA and CDR2 FQGNSA. CDR3 sequence (DNA): TGTGCCAGCAGCTTATACCACCTCGCGAACACCGGGGAGCTGTTTTTT. Translating gives CASSLYHLANTGELFF.

The chain carries TRBV12-3 or TRBV12-4 and TRBJ1-3; D not certain. The CDR3 is made up of 13 amino acids. Between the trimmed V and J ends, which lost 2 bases and 2 bases, there was a span of 4 bases. CDR3 residues: CASSLYPGNTIYF. The CDR3 DNA reads TGTGCCAGCAGTTTATATCCTGGAAACACCATATATTTT.